A single sample gave rise to the 26 T cell receptor beta chains below, sequenced in a study of OX40 agonist ivuxolimab in advanced cancers. The table came from immunoSEQ multiplex PCR; TCRdb's copy has only in-frame clones and leaves some out. The sample yields tens of thousands of clones, around 77% seen once. The sample consisted of CD4+ or CD8+ T cells sorted from blood, taken in a trial of the OX40 agonist ivuxolimab. The receptor source for this set is an adult with an advanced solid tumor such as melanoma, head and neck, liver or kidney cancer.

The chain is built from TRBV5-1 and TRBJ1-5, with 9 positions matching TRBD1. J gave up 2 bases and V 5 bases, and 5 bases lay outside the gene matches. The CDR3 is 15 residues long. The germline CDR1 and CDR2 sequences are SGHRS and YFSETQ. The CDR3 region is CASSTTGGGNQPQHF. CDR3 in DNA: TGCGCCAGCAGTACTACAGGGGGCGGCAATCAGCCCCAGCATTTT.

The rearrangement joins TRBV5-1 to TRBJ2-1; possibly TRBD1 or TRBD2 for D (5 bases each). There are 17 residues in the CDR3. Germline CDR1 reads SGHRS; CDR2 reads YFSETQ. Trimming cost V 0 bases and J 5 bases, with 18 bases left between them. CDR3 bases: TGCGCCAGCAGCTTGGCCCCCAGATTTGGGGGAAACAATGAGCAGTTCTTC. As protein: CASSLAPRFGGNNEQFF. Complete variable domain (other parts from reference TRBV5-1 and TRBJ2-1): KAGVTQTPRYLIKTRGQQVTLSCSPISGHRSVSWYQQTPGQGLQFLFEYFSETQRNKGNFPGRFSGRQFSNSRSEMNVSTLELGDSALYLCASSLAPRFGGNNEQFFGPGTRLTVL.

CDR3 nucleotide sequence: TGTGCCAGCAGCCAAGAAGGCAGGGGGATAGGTGGCTACACCTTC. It codes for CASSQEGRGIGGYTF. The chain joins TRBV4-2 to TRBJ1-2, with 7 bases fitting TRBD1. The CDR3 spans 15 residues. The V gene end was trimmed by 0 bases and the J gene end by 7 bases; junction bases not matched to a gene: 8. In germline, CDR1 is LGHNA, CDR2 YNFKEQ.

The chain links TRBV6-1 to TRBJ1-1; D perhaps matches TRBD1 (6 bases). Germline V gene data show CDR1 as MNHNS and CDR2 as SASEGT. This CDR3 has 15 residues. Trimming left V 4 bases short and J 5 bases short, with 17 bases between. CDR3 bases: TGTGCCAGCAGTGGCGTATCAGGGGTCTGGACTGAAGCTTTCTTT. Protein product: CASSGVSGVWTEAFF.

The chain combines TRBV5-1 with TRBJ1-1; the match to TRBD1 covers 10 bases. The CDR3 sequence is 15 residues long. Looked up from germline, CDR1 is SGHRS and CDR2 is YFSETQ. With 4 bases clipped from V and 1 base from J, the junction kept 4 bases outside the gene matches. The CDR3 spells CASSTRQGANTEAFF. For the CDR3, the DNA is TGCGCCAGCAGCACCCGACAGGGGGCGAACACTGAAGCTTTCTTT.

The chain couples TRBV6-5 to TRBJ1-2; D is perhaps TRBD1 (6 bases). The CDR3 is 15 residues long. Trimming stripped 4 bases from V and 2 bases from J, with 14 bases between. Germline CDR1 reads MNHEY; CDR2 reads SVGAGI. CDR3 sequence reads: CASSSQGRGNYGYTF. For the CDR3, the DNA is TGTGCCAGCAGTTCACAGGGTAGGGGGAACTATGGCTACACCTTC.

V gene TRBV6-1 combines with J gene TRBJ2-1; D is undetermined. V lost 6 bases, J lost 3 bases, and 3 bases lay in between. CDR3 length equals 11 residues. Germline V gene sequence: CDR1 MNHNS, CDR2 SASEGT. In nucleotides, the CDR3 is TGTGCCAGCAGAAGCTACAATGAGCAGTTCTTC. It encodes CASRSYNEQFF.

CDR3 in DNA: TGTGCCAGCAGTGAAGGGACAGGGACGCAGCCCCAGCATTTT. This sequence encodes CASSEGTGTQPQHF. V is TRBV2 and J is TRBJ1-5; 8 bases line up with TRBD1. This CDR3 spans 14 amino acids. The junction had 3 bases not matched to a gene; V was cut back by 1 base and J by 7 bases. Germline V gene sequence: CDR1 SNHLY, CDR2 FYNNEI.

This chain joins TRBV6-9 and TRBJ1-1; unclear D gene. Trimming removed 3 bases from V and 3 bases from J, with 14 bases in between. Germline CDR1 MNHGY, CDR2 SVAAGI. The CDR3 is 15 residues long. The CDR3 DNA sequence: TGTGCCAGCAGTTACTCGGCCCTAGGCGACACTGAAGCTTTCTTT. Encoded protein: CASSYSALGDTEAFF.

The V and J genes are TRBV28 and TRBJ1-5, with D possibly TRBD1 on 5 matching bases. The V and J ends lost 3 bases and 6 bases respectively, with 15 bases between them. Germline CDR1 MDHEN, CDR2 SYDVKM. The CDR3 is 15 amino acids. CDR3 in amino acids: CASSFRDLRPQPQHF. The CDR3 DNA sequence: TGTGCCAGCAGTTTCCGGGACCTAAGGCCTCAGCCCCAGCATTTT.

This sequence joins TRBV7-2 and TRBJ1-2; D is uncertain. The ends were cut back, 1 base at V and 4 bases at J, with 13 bases in the middle. Germline V lookup: CDR1 SGHTA, CDR2 FQGNSA. The CDR3 length is 15 residues. CDR3 sequence (DNA): TGTGCCAGCAGCTTAGATACCGGGGATACCTATGGCTACACCTTC. This translates into CASSLDTGDTYGYTF.

This clone was found a few times. This sequence joins TRBV13 and TRBJ2-1; 10 bases map to TRBD2. Germline V gene data show CDR1 as PRHDT and CDR2 as FYEKMQ (reference sequence). Trimming at V came to 6 bases and at J to 4 bases, leaving 12 bases not matched to a gene. CDR3 length equals 17 residues. Written as DNA, the CDR3 is TGTGCCAGCAGTCGGACTAGCGGAGCACGGTTTTACAATGAGCAGTTCTTC. Translated, it gives CASSRTSGARFYNEQFF.

The chain joins TRBV27 to TRBJ2-3; 11 bases line up with TRBD2. J was trimmed by 2 bases and V by 6 bases; bases with no gene match: 7. The V gene's germline CDR1 is MNHEY and CDR2 SMNVEV (reference sequence). CDR3 length: 16 residues. The CDR3 DNA reads as TGTGCCAGCAGGGGGGGGACTAGCGGATACACAGATACGCAGTATTTT. Residues: CASRGGTSGYTDTQYF.

This clone appeared once. Different DNA sequences within this sample yield the same CDR3. The chain carries TRBV12-5 and TRBJ2-7; 7 nucleotides agree with TRBD2. The CDR3 sequence is 13 residues long. From germline, CDR1 is LGHNT and CDR2 FRNRAP. V shed 7 bases, J shed 4 bases, and the junction held 7 bases outside the gene matches. The chain's CDR3 is CASASGATYEQYF. In DNA, the CDR3 is TGTGCTAGTGCAAGCGGGGCTACTTACGAGCAGTACTTC.

The chain links TRBV30 to TRBJ2-7; 9 bases map to TRBD2. Germline CDR1 reads GTSNPN; CDR2 reads SVGIG (reference sequence). This CDR3 is 14 amino acids long. V lost 2 bases and J lost 6; bases outside the gene matches: 8. CDR3 DNA sequence: TGTGCCTGGAGTTTTGCGGGAGGGCGTCGCGAGCAGTACTTC. Its protein is CAWSFAGGRREQYF.

A word on this clone: This CDR3 is also generated by other DNA sequences in the sample. The rearrangement joins TRBV28 to TRBJ1-2; TRBD1 matches at 10 bases. Germline V gene data show CDR1 as MDHEN and CDR2 as SYDVKM. There are 13 residues in the CDR3. Trimming removed 8 bases from V and 5 bases from J; junction bases left unmatched: 5. The CDR3, as DNA: TGTGCCAGCCGGGACAGGGGAAGGTATGGCTACACCTTC. It yields the protein CASRDRGRYGYTF.

The chain couples TRBV9 to TRBJ1-2, with D tentatively TRBD1 (5 bases). Germline V gene data show CDR1 as SGDLS and CDR2 as YYNGEE. The CDR3 covers 15 residues. V lost 3 bases and J lost 7, with 19 bases in between. The CDR3 spells CASSARDPGIGGYTF. DNA for the CDR3: TGTGCCAGCAGCGCCCGGGACCCAGGGATCGGTGGCTACACCTTC.

The chain recombines TRBV15 with TRBJ2-1, with D hard to call. CDR1 LNHNV and CDR2 YYDKDF come from the germline V gene (reference sequence). This CDR3 spans 14 amino acids. Deletions cut 0 bases from V and 5 bases from J, with 8 bases between. The CDR3 coding sequence is TGTGCCACCAGCAGAGATTTCGTAGACAATGAGCAGTTCTTC. This codes for CATSRDFVDNEQFF.

The V call is TRBV27, the J call TRBJ1-3; D gene uncertain. Deletions cut 5 bases from V and 0 bases from J, with 17 bases between. CDR1 and CDR2 (germline): MNHEY, SMNVEV (reference sequence). This CDR3 has 17 residues. The CDR3 loop reads CASSPYGRSVSGNTIYF. CDR3 nucleotides: TGTGCCAGCAGTCCCTACGGGCGGTCGGTCTCTGGAAACACCATATATTTT.

The rearrangement uses TRBV7-9 and TRBJ1-5; unclear D gene. The CDR3 covers 16 residues. Germline CDR1 reads SEHNR; CDR2 reads FQNEAQ (reference sequence). Trimming left V 5 bases short and J 4 bases short, with 18 bases between. This CDR3 reads CASSPSALNLNQPQHF. The CDR3 coding sequence is TGTGCCAGCAGCCCCTCTGCTCTGAACCTAAATCAGCCCCAGCATTTT.

This chain connects TRBV11-2 to TRBJ1-5, with 10 bases aligning to TRBD1. The germline V gene encodes CDR1 SGHAT and CDR2 FQNNGV. The V gene end was trimmed by 5 bases and the J gene end by 4 bases; junction bases not matched to a gene: 5. This CDR3 is 15 amino acids long. DNA of the CDR3: TGTGCCAGCAGCATGGGACAGGGGATGAATCAGCCCCAGCATTTT. Translation gives CASSMGQGMNQPQHF.

The chain combines TRBV11-2 with TRBJ1-3, with unresolved D. This CDR3 is 16 amino acids long. V lost 1 base, J lost 0 bases, and 10 bases lay in between. CDR1 is SGHAT, CDR2 FQNNGV, per germline. CDR3 bases: TGTGCCAGCAGCTTAGCAGGACGGCACTCTGGAAACACCATATATTTT. Translated: CASSLAGRHSGNTIYF.

V is TRBV11-2 and J is TRBJ2-7, with 7 nucleotides matching TRBD1. The CDR3 length is 15 residues. V shed 5 bases, J shed 3 bases, and the junction held 10 bases outside the gene matches. Germline V gene data show CDR1 as SGHAT and CDR2 as FQNNGV. CDR3 region: CASSGQVRGHYEQYF. The CDR3 region has the DNA TGTGCCAGCAGCGGACAGGTCCGTGGACACTACGAGCAGTACTTC.

The CDR3 DNA reads TGCGCCAGCAGCTTCGACTACCCCGAGGGCTACACCTTC. This sequence encodes CASSFDYPEGYTF. The chain is built from TRBV5-1 and TRBJ1-2; no clear D. From germline, CDR1 is SGHRS and CDR2 YFSETQ. The CDR3 spans 13 residues. V shed 2 bases and J shed 8 bases, with 13 bases lying between them.

This sequence joins TRBV28 and TRBJ1-2, with a tentative D call TRBD1 (6 bases). V was pared by 8 bases and J by 5 bases, with 18 bases between. CDR3 size: 14 residues. Germline lookup yields CDR1 MDHEN and CDR2 SYDVKM. The CDR3 is CASLLGGAGYGYTF. In nucleotides, the CDR3 is TGTGCCAGCCTCCTGGGGGGCGCGGGGTATGGCTACACCTTC.

The chain joins TRBV7-9 to TRBJ2-2, with D tentatively TRBD1 (6 bases). The CDR3 is made up of 15 amino acids. V lost 1 base, J lost 6 bases, and 12 bases lay in between. CDR1 is SEHNR, CDR2 FQNEAQ, per germline (reference sequence). CDR3 bases: TGTGCCAGCAGCTTAGGTGGGGGCAACGCCGGGGAGCTGTTTTTT. As protein: CASSLGGGNAGELFF. Using reference TRBV7-9 and TRBJ2-2 for the parts outside the CDR3, the full variable domain is DTGVSQNPRHKITKRGQNVTFRCDPISEHNRLYWYRQTLGQGPEFLTYFQNEAQLEKSRLLSDRFSAERPKGSFSTLEIQRTEQGDSAMYLCASSLGGGNAGELFFGEGSRLTVL.